Sequencing of this T cell receptor beta chain was carried out in a study of OX40 agonist ivuxolimab in advanced cancers. Study summary: Mean age 60 years, range about 20 to 79; 82.7% male. Enrollees could have had prior anti-PD-1, anti-PD-L1 or anti-CTLA-4 therapy, which 30% to 50% had received. Overall study findings and caveats: There was clonal expansion of CD4+ and CD8+ blood T cells by week 6 at 0.1 to 3.0 mg/kg.

This clone was counted only a few times. What it binds is not known. TCRdb keeps only in-frame clones here, not all; method: immunoSEQ multiplex PCR. This sample has around 70,000 clones, with 65% to 90% found just once. Germline CDR1 and CDR2: SGHRS and YFSETQ. The CDR3 runs 16 residues. J was trimmed by 4 bases and V by 4 bases; bases with no gene match: 3. The chain combines TRBV5-1 with TRBJ2-3, with TRBD2 identical over 16 bases. This TCR was recovered from an adult with an advanced solid tumor such as melanoma, head and neck, liver or kidney cancer. The specimen comprised CD4+ or CD8+ T cells sorted from blood, sampled in a trial of the OX40 agonist ivuxolimab. CDR3 protein: CASSPGTSGGADTQYF. CDR3 sequence (DNA): TGCGCCAGCAGCCCGGGGACTAGCGGGGGGGCAGATACGCAGTATTTT. The complete variable domain, with remaining parts taken from reference TRBV5-1 and TRBJ2-3, reads KAGVTQTPRYLIKTRGQQVTLSCSPISGHRSVSWYQQTPGQGLQFLFEYFSETQRNKGNFPGRFSGRQFSNSRSEMNVSTLELGDSALYLCASSPGTSGGADTQYFGPGTRLTVL.